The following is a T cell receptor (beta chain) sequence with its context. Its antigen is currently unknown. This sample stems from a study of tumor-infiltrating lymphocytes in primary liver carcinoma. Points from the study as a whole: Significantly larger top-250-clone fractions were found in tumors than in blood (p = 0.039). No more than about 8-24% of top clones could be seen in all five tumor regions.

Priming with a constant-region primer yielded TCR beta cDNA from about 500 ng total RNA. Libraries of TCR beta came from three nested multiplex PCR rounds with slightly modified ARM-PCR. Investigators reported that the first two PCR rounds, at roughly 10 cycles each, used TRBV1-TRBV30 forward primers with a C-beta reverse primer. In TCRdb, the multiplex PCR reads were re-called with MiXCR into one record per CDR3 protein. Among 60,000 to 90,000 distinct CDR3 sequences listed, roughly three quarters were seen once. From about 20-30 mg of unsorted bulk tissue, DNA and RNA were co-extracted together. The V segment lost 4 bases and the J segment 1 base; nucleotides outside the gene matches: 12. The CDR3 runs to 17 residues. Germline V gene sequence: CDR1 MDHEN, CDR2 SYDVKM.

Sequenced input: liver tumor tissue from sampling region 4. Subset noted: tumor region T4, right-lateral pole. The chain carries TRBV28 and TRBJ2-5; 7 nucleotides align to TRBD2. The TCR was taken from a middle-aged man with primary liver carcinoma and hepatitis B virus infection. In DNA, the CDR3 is TGTGCCAGCAGTTCCATTTCTAGCGGAGACTTCCAAGAGACCCAGTACTTC. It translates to CASSSISSGDFQETQYF.